This is a list of T cell receptor beta chains from one sample in a study of CD8+ T cells in alopecia areata. TCRdb keeps only in-frame clones here, not all; method: immunoSEQ multiplex PCR. The sample has about 290,000 clones; roughly 64% are singletons. Sequences were derived from CD4+ T cells sorted from blood, sampled at week 24, from a patient treated with tofacitinib. Receptor source: a human donor with alopecia areata. The CDR3 runs from the conserved cysteine through the conserved F or W. The D gene is left open where the match is weak. Rows may omit the clone size; those that give it use once, few, many or a size class.

clone_size j_call d_call v_call cdr3_nt cdr3_aa
few TRBJ1-5 - TRBV29-1 TGCAGCGTTACAACGACACAGGGCGGTCAGCCCCAGCATTTT CSVTTTQGGQPQHF
few TRBJ2-5 - TRBV7-2 TGTGCCAGCAGCCAGCAACGGGGAATGGGGACCCAGTACTTC CASSQQRGMGTQYF
- TRBJ2-2 - TRBV29-1 TGCAGCGTTGGGGACACCGGGGAGCTGTTTTTT CSVGDTGELFF
- TRBJ2-2 - TRBV7-9 TGTGCCAGCAGCCCGCCGGGACAAATGGCCGGGGAGCTGTTTTTT CASSPPGQMAGELFF
- TRBJ1-2 - TRBV27 TGTGCCAGCAGTTTATCGTCCAGATTCTATGGCTACACCTTC CASSLSSRFYGYTF
- TRBJ1-2 TRBD1 TRBV2 TGTGCCAGCTCCAAGCAGGGGGACGGTTCCTATGGCTACACCTTC CASSKQGDGSYGYTF
- TRBJ1-6 TRBD1 TRBV19 TGTGCCAGTAGAACCACCGGGACAGCAAATTCACCCCTCCACTTT CASRTTGTANSPLHF
- TRBJ2-7 TRBD2 TRBV28 TGTGCCAGCAGTTCGCTAGCGGGGCTTACCTACGAGCAGTACTTC CASSSLAGLTYEQYF
- TRBJ1-1 - TRBV19 TGTGCCAGTAGGGACTTACAGGGGAACACTGAAGCTTTCTTT CASRDLQGNTEAFF
- TRBJ2-7 - TRBV7-9 TGTGCCAGCAGCCAACGGGACCACTACGAGCAGTACTTC CASSQRDHYEQYF
few TRBJ2-1 - TRBV10-3 TGTGCCATCAGTGACCCCTTCGGGGTGTCCTACAATGAGCAGTTCTTC CAISDPFGVSYNEQFF
few TRBJ1-2 TRBD1 TRBV12-5 TGTGCTAGTGGCACCAAGACAGGGGCCTATGGCTACACCTTC CASGTKTGAYGYTF
few TRBJ1-2 - TRBV29-1 TGCAGCGTTGAAACCCCGAGAGGTGGCTACACCTTC CSVETPRGGYTF